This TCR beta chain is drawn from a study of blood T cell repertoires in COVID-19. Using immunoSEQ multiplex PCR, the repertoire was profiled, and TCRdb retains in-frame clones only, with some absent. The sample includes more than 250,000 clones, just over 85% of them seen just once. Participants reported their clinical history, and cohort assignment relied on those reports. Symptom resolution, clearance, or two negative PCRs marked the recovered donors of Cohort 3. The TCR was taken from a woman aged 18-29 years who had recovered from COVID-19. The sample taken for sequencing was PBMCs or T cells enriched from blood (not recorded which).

The CDR3 region is CASSVELAGGGETQYF. The CDR3, as DNA: TGTGCCAGCAGCGTAGAACTAGCGGGAGGAGGGGAGACCCAGTACTTC. The V call is TRBV9, the J call TRBJ2-5; 12 nucleotides agree with TRBD2. V dropped 0 bases and J dropped 5; count of bases not matched to a gene: 5. The V gene's germline CDR1 is SGDLS and CDR2 YYNGEE. The CDR3 contains 16 residues.